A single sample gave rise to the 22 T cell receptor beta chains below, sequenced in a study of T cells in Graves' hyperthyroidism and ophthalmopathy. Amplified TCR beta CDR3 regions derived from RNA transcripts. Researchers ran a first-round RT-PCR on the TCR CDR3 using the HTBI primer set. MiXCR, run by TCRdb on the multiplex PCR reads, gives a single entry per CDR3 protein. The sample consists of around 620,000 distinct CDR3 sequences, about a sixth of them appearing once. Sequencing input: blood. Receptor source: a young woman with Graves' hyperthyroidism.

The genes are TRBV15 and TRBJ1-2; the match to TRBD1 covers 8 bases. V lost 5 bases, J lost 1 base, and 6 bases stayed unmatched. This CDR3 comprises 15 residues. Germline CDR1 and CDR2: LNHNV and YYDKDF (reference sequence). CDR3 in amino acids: CATSGTGGLNYGYTF. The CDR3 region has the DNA TGTGCCACCAGCGGAACAGGGGGACTTAACTATGGCTACACCTTC.

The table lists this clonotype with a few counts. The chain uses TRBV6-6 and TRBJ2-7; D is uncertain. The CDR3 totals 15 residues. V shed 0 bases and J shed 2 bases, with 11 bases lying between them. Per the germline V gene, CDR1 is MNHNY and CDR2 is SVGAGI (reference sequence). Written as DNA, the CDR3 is TGTGCCAGCAGTTACTCTCCCGGCAGTCCCTACGAGCAGTACTTC. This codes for CASSYSPGSPYEQYF.

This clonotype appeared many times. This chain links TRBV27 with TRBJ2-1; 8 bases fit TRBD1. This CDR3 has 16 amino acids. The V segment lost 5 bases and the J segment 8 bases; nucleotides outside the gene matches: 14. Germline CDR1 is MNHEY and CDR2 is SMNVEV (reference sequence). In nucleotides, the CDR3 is TGTGCCAGCAGTCCAACCGGGACAGGTCGGGGGCATGAGCAGTTCTTC. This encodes CASSPTGTGRGHEQFF.

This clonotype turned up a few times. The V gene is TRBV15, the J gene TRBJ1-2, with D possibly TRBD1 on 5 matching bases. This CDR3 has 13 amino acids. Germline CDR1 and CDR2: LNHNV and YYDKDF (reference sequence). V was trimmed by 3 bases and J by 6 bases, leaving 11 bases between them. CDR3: CATSSPTADGYTF. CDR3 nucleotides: TGTGCCACCAGCAGCCCGACAGCTGATGGCTACACCTTC.

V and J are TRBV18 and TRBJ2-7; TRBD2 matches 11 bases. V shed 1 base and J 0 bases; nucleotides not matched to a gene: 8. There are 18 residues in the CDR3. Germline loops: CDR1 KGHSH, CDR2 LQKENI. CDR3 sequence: CASSPQFGTSGFSYEQYF. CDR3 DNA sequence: TGTGCCAGCTCACCACAGTTTGGGACTAGCGGATTCTCCTACGAGCAGTACTTC.

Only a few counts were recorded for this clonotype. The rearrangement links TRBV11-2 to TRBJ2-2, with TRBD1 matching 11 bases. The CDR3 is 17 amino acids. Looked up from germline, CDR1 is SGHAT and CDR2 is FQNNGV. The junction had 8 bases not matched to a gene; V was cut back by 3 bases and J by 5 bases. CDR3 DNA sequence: TGTGCCAGCAGCTTCCCCAGGGACAGGGGGGGGACCGGGGAGCTGTTTTTT. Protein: CASSFPRDRGGTGELFF.

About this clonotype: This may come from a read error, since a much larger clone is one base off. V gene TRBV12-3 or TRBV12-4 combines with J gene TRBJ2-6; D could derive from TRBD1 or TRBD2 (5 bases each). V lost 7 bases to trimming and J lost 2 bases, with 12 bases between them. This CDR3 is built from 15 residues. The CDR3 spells CASTLRGPGANVLTF. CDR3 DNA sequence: TGTGCCAGCACCCTACGGGGACCTGGGGCCAACGTCCTGACTTTC.

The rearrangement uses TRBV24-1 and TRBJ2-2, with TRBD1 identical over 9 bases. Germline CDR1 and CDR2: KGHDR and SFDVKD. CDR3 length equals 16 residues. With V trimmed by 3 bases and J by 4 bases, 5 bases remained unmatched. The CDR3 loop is CATSDSPGQGTGELFF. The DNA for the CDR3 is TGTGCCACCAGTGATAGTCCGGGACAGGGCACCGGGGAGCTGTTTTTT.

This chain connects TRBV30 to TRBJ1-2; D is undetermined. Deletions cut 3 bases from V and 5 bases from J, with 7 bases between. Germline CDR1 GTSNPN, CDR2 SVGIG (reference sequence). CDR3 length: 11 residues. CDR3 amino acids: CAWSRIYGYTF. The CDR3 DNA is TGTGCCTGGAGCCGAATTTATGGCTACACCTTC.

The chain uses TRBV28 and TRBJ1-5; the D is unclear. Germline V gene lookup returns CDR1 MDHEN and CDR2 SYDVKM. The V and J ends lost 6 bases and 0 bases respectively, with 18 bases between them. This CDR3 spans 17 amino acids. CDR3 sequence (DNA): TGTGCCAGCAGCCAAAGGACGGCTCGGTATAGCAATCAGCCCCAGCATTTT. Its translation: CASSQRTARYSNQPQHF. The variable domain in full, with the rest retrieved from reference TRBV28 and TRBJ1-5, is DVKVTQSSRYLVKRTGEKVFLECVQDMDHENMFWYRQDPGLGLRLIYFSYDVKMKEKGDIPEGYSVSREKKERFSLILESASTNQTSMYLCASSQRTARYSNQPQHFGDGTRLSIL.

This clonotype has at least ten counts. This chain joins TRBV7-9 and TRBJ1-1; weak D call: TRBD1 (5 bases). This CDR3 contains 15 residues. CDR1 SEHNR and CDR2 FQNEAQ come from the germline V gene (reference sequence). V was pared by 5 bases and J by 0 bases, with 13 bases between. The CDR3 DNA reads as TGTGCCAGCAGCGGACAAGGAATATTGAACACTGAAGCTTTCTTT. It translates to CASSGQGILNTEAFF.

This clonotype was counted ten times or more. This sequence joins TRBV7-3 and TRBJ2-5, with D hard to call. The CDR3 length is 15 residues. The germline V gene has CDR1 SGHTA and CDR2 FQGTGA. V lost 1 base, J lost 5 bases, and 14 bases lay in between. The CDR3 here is CASSLNHGSSETQYF. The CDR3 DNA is TGTGCCAGCAGCTTAAACCATGGTAGCAGCGAGACCCAGTACTTC. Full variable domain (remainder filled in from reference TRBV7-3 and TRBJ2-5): GAGVSQTPSNKVTEKGKYVELRCDPISGHTALYWYRQSLGQGPEFLIYFQGTGAADDSGLPNDRFFAVRPEGSVSTLKIQRTERGDSAVYLCASSLNHGSSETQYFGPGTRLLVL.

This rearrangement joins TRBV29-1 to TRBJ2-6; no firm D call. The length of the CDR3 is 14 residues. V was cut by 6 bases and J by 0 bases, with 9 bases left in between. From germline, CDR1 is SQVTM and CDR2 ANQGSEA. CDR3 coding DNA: TGCAGCGTCGGTTTGAACTCTGGGGCCAACGTCCTGACTTTC. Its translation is CSVGLNSGANVLTF.

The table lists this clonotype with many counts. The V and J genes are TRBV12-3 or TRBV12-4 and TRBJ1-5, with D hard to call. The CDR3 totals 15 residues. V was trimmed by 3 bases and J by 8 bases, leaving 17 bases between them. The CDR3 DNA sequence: TGTGCCAGCAGTTTTAGCGGACTCGGGGTTGAGCCCCAGCATTTT. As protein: CASSFSGLGVEPQHF.

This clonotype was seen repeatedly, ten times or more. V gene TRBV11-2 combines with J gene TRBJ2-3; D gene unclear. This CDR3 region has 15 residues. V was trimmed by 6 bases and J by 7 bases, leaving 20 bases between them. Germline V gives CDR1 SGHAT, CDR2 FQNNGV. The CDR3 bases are TGTGCCAGCAGTCCCATCCGGGTCACAGCATATACGCAGTATTTT. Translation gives CASSPIRVTAYTQYF.

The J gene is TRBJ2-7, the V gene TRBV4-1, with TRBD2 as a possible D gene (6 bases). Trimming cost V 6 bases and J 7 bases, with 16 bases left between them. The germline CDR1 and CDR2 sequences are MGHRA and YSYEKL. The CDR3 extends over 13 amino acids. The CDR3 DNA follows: TGCGCCAGCAGGGGGGTGGGGACTCAAGAGCAGTACTTC. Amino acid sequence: CASRGVGTQEQYF.

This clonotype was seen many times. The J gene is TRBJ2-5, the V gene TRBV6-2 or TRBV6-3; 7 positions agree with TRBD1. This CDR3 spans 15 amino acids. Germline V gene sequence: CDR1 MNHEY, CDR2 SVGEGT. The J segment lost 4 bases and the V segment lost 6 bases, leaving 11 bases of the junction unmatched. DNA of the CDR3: TGTGCCAGCAGCGACCTTAACAGGGGAAGAGAGACCCAGTACTTC. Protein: CASSDLNRGRETQYF.

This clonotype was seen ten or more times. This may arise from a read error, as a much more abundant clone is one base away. The CDR3 nucleotides are TGTACCAGCAGCCCCGGACAGAACTACGAGCAGTACTTC. It translates to CTSSPGQNYEQYF. The rearrangement uses TRBV11-2 and TRBJ2-7; TRBD1 is a possible D gene (6 bases). CDR1 and CDR2 (germline): SGHAT, FQNNGV. CDR3 length: 13 amino acids.

DNA of the CDR3: TGTGCCAGTAGTATAGTTGGAAGGGGGTACAATGAGCAGTTCTTC. Residues: CASSIVGRGYNEQFF. The chain carries TRBV19 and TRBJ2-1, with a possible D match to TRBD1 (6 bases). There are 15 residues in the CDR3. The V and J ends lost 1 base and 4 bases respectively, with 11 bases between them. Germline values: CDR1 LNHDA, CDR2 SQIVND (reference sequence). The whole variable domain, remainder taken from reference TRBV19 and TRBJ2-1, is DGGITQSPKYLFRKEGQNVTLSCEQNLNHDAMYWYRQDPGQGLRLIYYSQIVNDFQKGDIAEGYSVSREKKESFPLTVTSAQKNPTAFYLCASSIVGRGYNEQFFGPGTRLTVL.

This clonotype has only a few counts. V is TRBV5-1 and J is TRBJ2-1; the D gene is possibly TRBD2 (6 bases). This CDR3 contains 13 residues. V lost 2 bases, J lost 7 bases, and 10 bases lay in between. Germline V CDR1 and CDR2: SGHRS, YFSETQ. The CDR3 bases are TGCGCCAGCAGCTTTGAGGGGAGGAATGAGCAGTTCTTC. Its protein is CASSFEGRNEQFF.

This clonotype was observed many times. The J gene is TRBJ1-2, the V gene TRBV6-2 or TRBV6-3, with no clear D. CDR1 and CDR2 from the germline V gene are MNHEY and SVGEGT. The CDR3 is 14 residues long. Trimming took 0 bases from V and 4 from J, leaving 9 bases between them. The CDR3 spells CASSYSSGPYGYTF. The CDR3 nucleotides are TGTGCCAGCAGTTACTCTTCAGGACCCTATGGCTACACCTTC.

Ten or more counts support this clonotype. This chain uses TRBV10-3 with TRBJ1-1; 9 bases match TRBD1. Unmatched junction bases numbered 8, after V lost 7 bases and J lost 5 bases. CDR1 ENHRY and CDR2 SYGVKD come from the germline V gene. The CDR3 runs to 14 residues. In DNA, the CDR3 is TGTGCCATCAAACCCGGACAGGGGCGTACTGAAGCTTTCTTT. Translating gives CAIKPGQGRTEAFF.